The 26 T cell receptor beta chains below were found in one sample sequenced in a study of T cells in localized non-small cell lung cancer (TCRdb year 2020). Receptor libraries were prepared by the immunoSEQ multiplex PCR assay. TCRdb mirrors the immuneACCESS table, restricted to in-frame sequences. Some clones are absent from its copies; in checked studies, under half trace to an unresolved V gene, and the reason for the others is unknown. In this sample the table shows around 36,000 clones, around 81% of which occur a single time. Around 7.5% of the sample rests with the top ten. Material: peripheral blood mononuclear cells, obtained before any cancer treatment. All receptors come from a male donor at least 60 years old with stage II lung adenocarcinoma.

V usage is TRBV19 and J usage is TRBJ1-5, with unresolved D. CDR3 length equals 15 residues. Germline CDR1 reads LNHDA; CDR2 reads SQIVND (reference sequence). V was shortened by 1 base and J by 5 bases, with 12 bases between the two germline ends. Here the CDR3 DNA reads TGTGCCAGTAGTATAGCAAGGAGGTGGGATCAGCCCCAGCATTTT. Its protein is CASSIARRWDQPQHF.

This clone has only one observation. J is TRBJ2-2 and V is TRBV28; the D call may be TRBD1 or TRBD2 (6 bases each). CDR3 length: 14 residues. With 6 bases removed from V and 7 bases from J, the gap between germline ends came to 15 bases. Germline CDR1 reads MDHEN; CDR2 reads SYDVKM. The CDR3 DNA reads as TGTGCCAGCAGCCCCGGAGGGGGAAGCGGGGAGCTGTTTTTT. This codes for CASSPGGGSGELFF.

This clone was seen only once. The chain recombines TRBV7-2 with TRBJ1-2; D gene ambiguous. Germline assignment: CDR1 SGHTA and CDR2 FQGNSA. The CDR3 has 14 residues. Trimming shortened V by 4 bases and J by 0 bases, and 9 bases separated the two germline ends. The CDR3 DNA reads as TGTGCCAGCAGCTCCGCCGGCGCTAACTATGGCTACACCTTC. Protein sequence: CASSSAGANYGYTF.

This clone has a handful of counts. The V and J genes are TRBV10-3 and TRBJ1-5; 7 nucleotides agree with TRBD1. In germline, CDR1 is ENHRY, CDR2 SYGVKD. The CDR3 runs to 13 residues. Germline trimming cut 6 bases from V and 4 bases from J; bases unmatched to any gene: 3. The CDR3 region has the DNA TGTGCCATCAGCGGGGACAGAAATCAGCCCCAGCATTTT. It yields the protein CAISGDRNQPQHF.

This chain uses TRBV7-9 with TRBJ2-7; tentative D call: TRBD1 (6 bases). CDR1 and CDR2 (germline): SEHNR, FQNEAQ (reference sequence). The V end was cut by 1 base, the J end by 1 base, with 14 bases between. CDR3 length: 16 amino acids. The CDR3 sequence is CASSLDGKTGSYEQYF. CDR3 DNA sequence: TGTGCCAGCAGCTTAGATGGGAAGACAGGTTCCTACGAGCAGTACTTC.

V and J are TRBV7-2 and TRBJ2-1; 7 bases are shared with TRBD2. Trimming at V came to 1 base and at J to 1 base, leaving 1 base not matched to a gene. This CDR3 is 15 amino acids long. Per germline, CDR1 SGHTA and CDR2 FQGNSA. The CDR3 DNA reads TGTGCCAGCAGCTTAGAGGGAGGGTCCTACAATGAGCAGTTCTTC. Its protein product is CASSLEGGSYNEQFF.

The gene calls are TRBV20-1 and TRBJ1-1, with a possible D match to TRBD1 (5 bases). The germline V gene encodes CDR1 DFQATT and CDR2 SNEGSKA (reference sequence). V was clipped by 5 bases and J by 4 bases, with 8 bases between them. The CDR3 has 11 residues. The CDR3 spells CSAAGPTEAFF. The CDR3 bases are TGCAGTGCTGCGGGGCCCACTGAAGCTTTCTTT.

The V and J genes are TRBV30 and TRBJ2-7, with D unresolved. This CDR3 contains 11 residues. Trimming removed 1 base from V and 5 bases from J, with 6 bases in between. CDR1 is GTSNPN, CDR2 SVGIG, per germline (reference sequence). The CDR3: CAWSGRDEQYF. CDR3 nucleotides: TGTGCCTGGAGTGGGCGAGACGAGCAGTACTTC.

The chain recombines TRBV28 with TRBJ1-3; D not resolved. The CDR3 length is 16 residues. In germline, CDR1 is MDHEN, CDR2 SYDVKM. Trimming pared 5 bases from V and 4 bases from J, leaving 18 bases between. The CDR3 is CASSPVGQVQGNTIYF. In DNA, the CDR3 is TGTGCCAGCAGTCCCGTTGGGCAGGTCCAGGGAAACACCATATATTTT.

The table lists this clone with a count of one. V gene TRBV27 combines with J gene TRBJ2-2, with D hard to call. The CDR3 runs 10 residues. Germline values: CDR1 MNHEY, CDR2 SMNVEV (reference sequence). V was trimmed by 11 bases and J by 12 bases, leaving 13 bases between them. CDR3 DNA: TGTGCCCCTCGTTTTATTAAGCTGTTTTTT. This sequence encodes CAPRFIKLFF.

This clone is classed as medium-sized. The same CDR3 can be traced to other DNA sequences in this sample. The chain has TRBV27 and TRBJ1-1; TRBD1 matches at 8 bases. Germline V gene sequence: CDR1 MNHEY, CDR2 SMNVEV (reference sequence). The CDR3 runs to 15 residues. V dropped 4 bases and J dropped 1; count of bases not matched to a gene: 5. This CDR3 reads CASSSTDRANTEAFF. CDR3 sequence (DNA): TGTGCCAGCAGTTCCACGGACAGGGCGAACACTGAAGCTTTCTTT.

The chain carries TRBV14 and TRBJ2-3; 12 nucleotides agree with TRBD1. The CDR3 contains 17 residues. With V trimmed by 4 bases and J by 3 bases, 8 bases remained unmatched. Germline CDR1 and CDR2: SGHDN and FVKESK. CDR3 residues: CASSPPAGQGATDTQYF. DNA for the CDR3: TGTGCCAGCAGCCCCCCCGCGGGACAGGGGGCAACAGATACGCAGTATTTT.

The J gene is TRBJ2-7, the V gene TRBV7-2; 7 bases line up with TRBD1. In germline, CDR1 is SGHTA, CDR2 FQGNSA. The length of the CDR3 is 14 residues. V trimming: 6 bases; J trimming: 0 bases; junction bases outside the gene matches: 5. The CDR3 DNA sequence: TGTGCCAGCAGGTCACAGGGGAGCTCCTACGAGCAGTACTTC. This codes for CASRSQGSSYEQYF.

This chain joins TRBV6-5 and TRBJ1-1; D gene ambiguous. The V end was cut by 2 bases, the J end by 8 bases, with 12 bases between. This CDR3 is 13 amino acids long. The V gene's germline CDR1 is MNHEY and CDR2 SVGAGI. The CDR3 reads CASSYVRADEAFF. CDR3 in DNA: TGTGCCAGCAGTTACGTCCGGGCCGACGAAGCTTTCTTT.

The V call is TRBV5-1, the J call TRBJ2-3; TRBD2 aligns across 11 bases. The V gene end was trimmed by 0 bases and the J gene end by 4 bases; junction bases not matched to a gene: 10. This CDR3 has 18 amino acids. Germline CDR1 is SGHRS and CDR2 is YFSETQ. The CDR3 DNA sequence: TGCGCCAGCAGCTTGGGACTAGCGGGAACCTCCGCAGCAGATACGCAGTATTTT. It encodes CASSLGLAGTSAADTQYF.

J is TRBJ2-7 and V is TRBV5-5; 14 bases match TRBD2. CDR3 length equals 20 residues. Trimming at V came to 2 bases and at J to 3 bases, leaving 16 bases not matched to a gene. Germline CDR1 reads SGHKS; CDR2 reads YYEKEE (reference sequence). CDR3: CASSFSWTAGTSGSRYEQYF. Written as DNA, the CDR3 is TGTGCCAGCAGCTTCTCTTGGACAGCCGGGACTAGCGGGAGCCGCTACGAGCAGTACTTC.

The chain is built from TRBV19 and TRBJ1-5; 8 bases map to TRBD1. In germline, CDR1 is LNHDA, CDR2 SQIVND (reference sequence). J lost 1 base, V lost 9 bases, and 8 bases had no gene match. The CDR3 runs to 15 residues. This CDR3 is CASRTRDRSNQPQHF. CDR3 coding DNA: TGTGCCAGCCGGACCCGGGACAGGAGCAATCAGCCCCAGCATTTT.

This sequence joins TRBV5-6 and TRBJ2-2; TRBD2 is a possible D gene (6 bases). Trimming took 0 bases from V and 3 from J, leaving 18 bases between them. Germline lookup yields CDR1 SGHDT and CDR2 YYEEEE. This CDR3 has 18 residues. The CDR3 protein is CASSLVWREIEDTGELFF. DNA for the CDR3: TGTGCCAGCAGCTTGGTTTGGAGGGAGATCGAGGACACCGGGGAGCTGTTTTTT.

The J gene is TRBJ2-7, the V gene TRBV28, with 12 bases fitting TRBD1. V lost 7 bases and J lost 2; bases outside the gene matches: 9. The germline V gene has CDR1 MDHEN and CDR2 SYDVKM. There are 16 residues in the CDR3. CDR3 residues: CASKGTGGSYTYEQYF. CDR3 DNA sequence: TGTGCCAGCAAGGGGACAGGGGGCTCCTATACCTACGAGCAGTACTTC.

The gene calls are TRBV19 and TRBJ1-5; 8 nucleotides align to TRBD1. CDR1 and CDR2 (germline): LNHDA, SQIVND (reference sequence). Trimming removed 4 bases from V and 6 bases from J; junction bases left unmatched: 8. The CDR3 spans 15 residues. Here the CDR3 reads CASSTQGARGQPQHF. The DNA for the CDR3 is TGTGCCAGTAGTACCCAGGGGGCGAGGGGTCAGCCCCAGCATTTT.

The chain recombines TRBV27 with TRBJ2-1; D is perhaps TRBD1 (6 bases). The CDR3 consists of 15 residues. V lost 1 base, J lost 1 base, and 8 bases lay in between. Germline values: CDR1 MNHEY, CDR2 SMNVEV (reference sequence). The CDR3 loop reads CASSLLGASYNEQFF. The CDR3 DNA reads TGTGCCAGCAGTTTATTGGGGGCATCCTACAATGAGCAGTTCTTC.

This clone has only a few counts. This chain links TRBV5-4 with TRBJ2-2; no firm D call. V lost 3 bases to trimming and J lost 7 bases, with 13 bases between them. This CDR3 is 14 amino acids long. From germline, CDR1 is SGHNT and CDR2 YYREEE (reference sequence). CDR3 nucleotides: TGTGCCAGCAGCTCATTGGACCGACACGGGGAGCTGTTTTTT. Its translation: CASSSLDRHGELFF.

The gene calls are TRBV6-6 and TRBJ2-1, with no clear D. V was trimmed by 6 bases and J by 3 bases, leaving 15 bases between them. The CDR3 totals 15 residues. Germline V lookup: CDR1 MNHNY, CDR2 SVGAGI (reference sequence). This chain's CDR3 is CASSLEAGRYNEQFF. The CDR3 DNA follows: TGTGCCAGCAGCCTAGAAGCCGGACGCTACAATGAGCAGTTCTTC.

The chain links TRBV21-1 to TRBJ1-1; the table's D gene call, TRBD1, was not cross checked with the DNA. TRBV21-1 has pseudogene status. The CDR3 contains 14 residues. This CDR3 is CASSVRQGGTEAFF. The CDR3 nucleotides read TGTGCCAGCAGCGTCCGACAGGGCGGCACTGAAGCTTTCTTT.

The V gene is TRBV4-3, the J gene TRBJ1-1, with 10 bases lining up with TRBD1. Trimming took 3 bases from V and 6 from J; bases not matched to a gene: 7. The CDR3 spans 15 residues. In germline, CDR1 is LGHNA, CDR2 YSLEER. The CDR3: CASSQTGGAASEAFF. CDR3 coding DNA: TGCGCCAGCAGCCAGACAGGGGGCGCGGCCTCTGAAGCTTTCTTT.

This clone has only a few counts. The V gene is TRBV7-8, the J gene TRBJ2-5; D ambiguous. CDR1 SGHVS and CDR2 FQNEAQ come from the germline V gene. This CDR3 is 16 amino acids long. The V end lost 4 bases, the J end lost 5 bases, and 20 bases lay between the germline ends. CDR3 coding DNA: TGTGCCAGCAGCTCAAGGGCCGGGTCCCCCGGGGAGACCCAGTACTTC. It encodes CASSSRAGSPGETQYF.